Shown below are 26 T cell receptor beta chains from a single sample sequenced in a study of CD8 T cells in acute hepatitis C reinfection. The sample's time point: naive CD8 control sorted from an acute-time-point sample. Produced via immunoSEQ multiplex PCR; TCRdb's table is partial and in-frame only. The table lists around 34,000 clones, around nine tenths of them singletons, with 0.5% in the top ten. Sequenced sample: naive CD8+ T cells from PBMCs. These receptors came from a young man with chronic hepatitis C.

This clone was detected a few times. The rearrangement links TRBV7-2 to TRBJ1-4, with D perhaps TRBD1 (6 bases). The germline V gene has CDR1 SGHTA and CDR2 FQGNSA. Trimming cost V 1 base and J 8 bases, with 8 bases left between them. CDR3 length: 13 residues. CDR3 DNA: TGTGCCAGCAGCTTAGTCAGGGGCGAAAAACTGTTTTTT. Its translation: CASSLVRGEKLFF.

This clone showed up just a few times. The V call is TRBV7-9, the J call TRBJ1-1; D gene uncertain. Germline V gives CDR1 SEHNR, CDR2 FQNEAQ (reference sequence). The V and J ends lost 4 bases and 0 bases respectively, with 9 bases between them. CDR3 length: 14 residues. DNA for the CDR3: TGTGCCAGCAGCTCCAGCAACATGAACACTGAAGCTTTCTTT. Its protein product is CASSSSNMNTEAFF. Full variable domain (remainder filled in from reference TRBV7-9 and TRBJ1-1): DTGVSQNPRHKITKRGQNVTFRCDPISEHNRLYWYRQTLGQGPEFLTYFQNEAQLEKSRLLSDRFSAERPKGSFSTLEIQRTEQGDSAMYLCASSSSNMNTEAFFGQGTRLTVV.

The chain combines TRBV5-5 with TRBJ1-1; 10 nucleotides agree with TRBD1. Germline V gene lookup returns CDR1 SGHKS and CDR2 YYEKEE (reference sequence). J was trimmed by 6 bases and V by 4 bases; bases with no gene match: 3. This CDR3 spans 13 amino acids. CDR3 sequence: CASSPTGGPEAFF. The CDR3, as DNA: TGTGCCAGCAGCCCGACAGGGGGCCCTGAAGCTTTCTTT.

The chain employs TRBV19 and TRBJ2-1, with 8 bases lining up with TRBD2. Germline V gene sequence: CDR1 LNHDA, CDR2 SQIVND (reference sequence). This CDR3 contains 17 residues. V shed 1 base and J 7 bases; nucleotides not matched to a gene: 12. This CDR3 reads CASSIGTSWLMGNEQFF. Here the CDR3 DNA reads TGTGCCAGTAGTATAGGGACTAGCTGGCTGATGGGTAATGAGCAGTTCTTC.

The chain combines TRBV15 with TRBJ1-5, with 8 bases fitting TRBD1. Trimming cost V 4 bases and J 4 bases; bases outside gene matches: 3. The CDR3 spans 14 residues. CDR1 and CDR2 (germline): LNHNV, YYDKDF (reference sequence). Here the CDR3 reads CATSTGQGNQPQHF. The CDR3 coding sequence is TGTGCCACCAGCACCGGACAGGGAAATCAGCCCCAGCATTTT.

This chain uses TRBV7-9 with TRBJ2-7; tentatively, D is TRBD1 or TRBD2 (5 bases each). V lost 1 base, J lost 5 bases, and 12 bases lay in between. Germline loops: CDR1 SEHNR, CDR2 FQNEAQ (reference sequence). The CDR3 covers 14 residues. CDR3 sequence: CASSLGGGEDEQYF. CDR3 in DNA: TGTGCCAGCAGCTTAGGTGGGGGAGAGGACGAGCAGTACTTC.

The chain is built from TRBV19 and TRBJ1-1; D is unresolved. Germline V lookup: CDR1 LNHDA, CDR2 SQIVND (reference sequence). Trimming removed 7 bases from V and 1 base from J, with 10 bases in between. This CDR3 comprises 13 residues. CDR3 sequence (DNA): TGTGCCAGTACCGTGGACGGGAACACTGAAGCTTTCTTT. Amino acid sequence: CASTVDGNTEAFF.

The V and J genes are TRBV11-1 and TRBJ2-3, with 7 bases matching TRBD2. This CDR3 contains 14 residues. J lost 4 bases, V lost 0 bases, and 1 base had no gene match. Germline-derived CDR1 and CDR2 are SGHAT and FQDESV (reference sequence). CDR3 sequence: CASSLAGGADTQYF. The CDR3 DNA is TGTGCCAGCAGCTTAGCGGGGGGGGCAGATACGCAGTATTTT.

The genes are TRBV30 and TRBJ1-4; 7 bases are a match to TRBD1. The germline gives CDR1 GTSNPN, CDR2 SVGIG (reference sequence). Unmatched junction bases numbered 6, after V lost 5 bases and J lost 6 bases. The CDR3 runs to 13 residues. The CDR3 loop is CAWDGGTDEKLFF. The DNA of the CDR3 is TGTGCCTGGGACGGGGGGACAGATGAAAAACTGTTTTTT.

The chain uses TRBV27 and TRBJ2-1, with 8 bases matching TRBD1. V lost 5 bases and J lost 9; bases outside the gene matches: 6. CDR1 is MNHEY and CDR2 is SMNVEV in the germline V gene (reference sequence). The length of the CDR3 is 13 residues. CDR3 region: CASSLPGGIEQFF. For the CDR3, the DNA is TGTGCCAGCAGTCTCCCAGGGGGCATTGAGCAGTTCTTC.

This clone was seen only a few times. The rearrangement joins TRBV2 to TRBJ2-7, with D perhaps matching TRBD1 or TRBD2 (5 bases each). The V and J ends lost 8 bases and 4 bases respectively, with 6 bases between them. Germline V gene lookup returns CDR1 SNHLY and CDR2 FYNNEI. The CDR3 covers 10 residues. CDR3 sequence: CASGGYEQYF. The DNA of the CDR3 is TGTGCCAGCGGGGGTTACGAGCAGTACTTC.

CDR3 sequence reads: CASSSGSSNQPQHF. As DNA, the CDR3 is TGTGCCAGCAGCTCTGGTTCTAGCAATCAGCCCCAGCATTTT. The V call is TRBV7-9, the J call TRBJ1-5, with D uncertain. CDR1 is SEHNR and CDR2 is FQNEAQ in the germline V gene (reference sequence). The V end lost 4 bases, the J end lost 0 bases, and 7 bases lay between the germline ends. This CDR3 region has 14 residues.

V is TRBV6-5 and J is TRBJ2-7; D may be TRBD1 or TRBD2 (5 bases each). This CDR3 region has 14 residues. Germline loops: CDR1 MNHEY, CDR2 SVGAGI. V lost 3 bases and J 1 base, leaving 10 bases between the germline ends. The CDR3 reads CASSYTGGSYEQYF. In DNA, the CDR3 is TGTGCCAGCAGTTATACTGGGGGTTCCTACGAGCAGTACTTC.

The gene calls are TRBV13 and TRBJ1-1; 7 positions agree with TRBD1. V shed 2 bases, J shed 5 bases, and the junction held 5 bases outside the gene matches. The CDR3 is made up of 14 amino acids. Germline assignment: CDR1 PRHDT and CDR2 FYEKMQ (reference sequence). The CDR3 DNA reads as TGTGCCAGCAGCTTAAACAGGGGTAGGACTGAAGCTTTCTTT. Translated: CASSLNRGRTEAFF.

The chain employs TRBV5-1 and TRBJ1-3; D possibly corresponds to TRBD1 (6 bases). Trimming shortened V by 4 bases and J by 3 bases, and 11 bases separated the two germline ends. This CDR3 has 14 amino acids. The V gene's germline CDR1 is SGHRS and CDR2 YFSETQ. The CDR3 region is CASSNTGFGNTIYF. The CDR3, as DNA: TGCGCCAGCAGCAACACAGGGTTTGGAAACACCATATATTTT.

This CDR3 is CASSGRRGIGYGYTF. The DNA for the CDR3 is TGTGCCAGCAGCGGGCGCAGGGGGATAGGCTATGGCTACACCTTC. The chain links TRBV9 to TRBJ1-2; 7 nucleotides align to TRBD1. Unmatched junction bases numbered 9, after V lost 3 bases and J lost 4 bases. CDR1 is SGDLS and CDR2 is YYNGEE in the germline V gene. The CDR3 covers 15 residues.

This sequence joins TRBV4-3 and TRBJ1-5; weak D call: TRBD1 (5 bases). This CDR3 is built from 15 residues. Germline CDR1 reads LGHNA; CDR2 reads YSLEER. V was shortened by 1 base and J by 7 bases, with 14 bases between the two germline ends. The CDR3: CASSQALGDWQPQHF. The CDR3 DNA reads as TGCGCCAGCAGCCAAGCCTTAGGGGATTGGCAGCCCCAGCATTTT.

The CDR3 region has the DNA TGTGCCAGCAAGGGGGACAGGGGTGGTGTAGACACTGAAGCTTTCTTT. Protein product: CASKGDRGGVDTEAFF. This rearrangement joins TRBV2 to TRBJ1-1, with 10 positions matching TRBD1. This CDR3 is built from 16 residues. V lost 7 bases to trimming and J lost 3 bases; unmatched junction nucleotides: 11. Per germline, CDR1 SNHLY and CDR2 FYNNEI.

V is TRBV6-5 and J is TRBJ2-7, with a weak D call TRBD1 (6 bases). Germline lookup yields CDR1 MNHEY and CDR2 SVGAGI. The CDR3 sequence is 12 residues long. The V end lost 8 bases, the J end lost 3 bases, and 11 bases lay between the germline ends. CDR3: CASGQRHYEQYF. The CDR3 DNA reads TGTGCCAGCGGACAGAGGCACTACGAGCAGTACTTC.

This chain connects TRBV7-8 to TRBJ2-1, with a weak D call TRBD2 (5 bases). The CDR3 is 13 amino acids. The ends were cut back, 4 bases at V and 10 bases at J, with 14 bases in the middle. Germline lookup yields CDR1 SGHVS and CDR2 FQNEAQ. CDR3 in amino acids: CASSSAGGREQFF. The CDR3 bases are TGTGCCAGCAGCTCGGCGGGCGGCAGGGAGCAGTTCTTC.

The genes are TRBV19 and TRBJ1-6; TRBD1 is a possible D gene (5 bases). CDR1 is LNHDA and CDR2 is SQIVND in the germline V gene (reference sequence). The V end was cut by 1 base, the J end by 7 bases, with 11 bases between. The CDR3 runs to 15 residues. The CDR3 loop is CASSIVEGDNSPLHF. The DNA for the CDR3 is TGTGCCAGTAGTATAGTTGAAGGGGACAATTCACCCCTCCACTTT.

V and J are TRBV29-1 and TRBJ2-2; D perhaps matches TRBD2 (6 bases). The CDR3 totals 13 residues. V was clipped by 4 bases and J by 4 bases, with 10 bases between them. In germline, CDR1 is SQVTM, CDR2 ANQGSEA. The CDR3 is CSVGRGGTGELFF. The CDR3 DNA is TGCAGCGTTGGGAGGGGTGGCACCGGGGAGCTGTTTTTT.

This rearrangement joins TRBV1 to TRBJ2-1; the table gives TRBD2 as D, unverified against the DNA. TRBV1 has pseudogene status. The CDR3 is 18 amino acids. CDR3 residues: CTSSLTSGRAQNYNEQFF. The CDR3 bases are TGCACCAGCAGCCTAACTAGCGGGAGGGCCCAAAACTACAATGAGCAGTTCTTC.

The table lists this clone with a count of one. The CDR3 DNA follows: TGTGCCAGTAGTATCGAGACAGGGGTCCATGAGCAGTTCTTC. It translates to CASSIETGVHEQFF. The V and J genes are TRBV19 and TRBJ2-1; 8 bases fit TRBD1. After removal of 3 bases from V and 8 bases from J, the junction contained 6 bases not matched to a gene. The CDR3 runs 14 residues. In germline, CDR1 is LNHDA, CDR2 SQIVND (reference sequence). Full variable domain (rest looked up from reference TRBV19 and TRBJ2-1): DGGITQSPKYLFRKEGQNVTLSCEQNLNHDAMYWYRQDPGQGLRLIYYSQIVNDFQKGDIAEGYSVSREKKESFPLTVTSAQKNPTAFYLCASSIETGVHEQFFGPGTRLTVL.

The genes are TRBV30 and TRBJ2-7, with D possibly TRBD1 on 6 matching bases. Trimming left V 3 bases short and J 0 bases short, with 12 bases between. In germline, CDR1 is GTSNPN, CDR2 SVGIG (reference sequence). The CDR3 totals 14 residues. In DNA form, the CDR3 reads TGTGCCTGGAGCACAGGGTCTAGCTCCTACGAGCAGTACTTC. Its protein product is CAWSTGSSSYEQYF.

The CDR3 here is CASSLVGGETYEQYF. In DNA form, the CDR3 reads TGCGCCAGCAGCTTGGTTGGGGGAGAGACCTACGAGCAGTACTTC. The chain links TRBV5-1 to TRBJ2-7, with D possibly called TRBD1 or TRBD2 (5 bases each). The CDR3 contains 15 residues. V was shortened by 0 bases and J by 2 bases, with 12 bases between the two germline ends. CDR1 is SGHRS, CDR2 YFSETQ, per germline.